This is a list of T cell receptor beta chains from one sample in a study of prognosis after radiotherapy for stage I lung cancer. Each CDR3 protein is one row after TCRdb ran MiXCR on the multiplex PCR reads. There are about 22,000 distinct CDR3 sequences in the sample; around two fifths occur only once, and 25% to 35% lies in the top ten. Material: PBMCs, obtained before or after stereotactic body radiation therapy (not recorded which). The receptors derive from a donor of 50 years or more with non-small cell lung cancer. CDR3s include the opening cysteine and the closing phenylalanine or tryptophan. Fields, in order: V gene, clone size, J gene, D gene, CDR3 DNA, CDR3 protein. A D gene is named only where the DNA matches it firmly. Clone size is given for some rows only: seen once, a few or many times, or a class if the clone is expanded.

>TRBV5-1|-|TRBJ1-6|-
TGCGCCAGCAGCTTGGCCCCTGATAATTCACCCCTCCACTTT
CASSLAPDNSPLHF
>TRBV6-2/TRBV6-3|-|TRBJ2-7|-
TGTGCCAGCAGTTACTCGAGTCAGTGGAATTCCTACGAGCAGTACTTC
CASSYSSQWNSYEQYF
>TRBV28|once|TRBJ1-3|-
TGTGCCAGCAGTTTGCAGGGACCGATACTTAGCTCTGGAAACACCATATATTTT
CASSLQGPILSSGNTIYF
>TRBV9|many|TRBJ2-3|-
TGTGCCAGCAGCGTAGCTTACACAGATACGCAGTATTTT
CASSVAYTDTQYF
>TRBV6-1|-|TRBJ1-3|-
TGTGCCAGCAGTGAACAAGGCAGGGGAGGAAACACCATATATTTT
CASSEQGRGGNTIYF
>TRBV4-3|many|TRBJ2-3|-
TGCGCCAGCAGCCCCCGACAGGGAGGGGGCACAGATACGCAGTATTTT
CASSPRQGGGTDTQYF
>TRBV20-1|-|TRBJ2-3|-
TGCAGTGCTAGAATCGTAGACCAGGCAGATACGCAGTATTTT
CSARIVDQADTQYF
>TRBV27|-|TRBJ1-1|-
TGTGCCAGCAGTTTAGTGGGGGGGCGACTTGAAGCTTTCTTT
CASSLVGGRLEAFF
>TRBV29-1|many|TRBJ2-1|TRBD1
TGCAGCGCCCCAGGGGGGACAGGGGGTACCGATGAGCAGTTCTTC
CSAPGGTGGTDEQFF
>TRBV4-1|many|TRBJ1-3|-
TGCGCCAGCAGCCGCTCTCCGGGCAGCAGAAACACCATATATTTT
CASSRSPGSRNTIYF
>TRBV5-6|many|TRBJ1-6|-
TGTGCCAGCAGCTTGGAAGGTTCGGGAAATTCACCCCTCCACTTT
CASSLEGSGNSPLHF
>TRBV2|-|TRBJ1-6|-
TGTGCCAGCAGTGGGAGGAGAGGCAGGGAGAATAATTCACCCCTCCACTTT
CASSGRRGRENNSPLHF
>TRBV6-2/TRBV6-3|once|TRBJ2-7|TRBD2
TGCGCCAGCAAGGTGGAAGCGGGAGGGCACTACGAGCAGTACTTC
CASKVEAGGHYEQYF
>TRBV6-4|medium-sized|TRBJ1-5|-
TGTGCCAGCAGTTACTCGATCTGGAGGCCCCAGCATTTT
CASSYSIWRPQHF
>TRBV7-9|many|TRBJ2-7|TRBD1
TGTGCCAGCAGCCAACGGGACAGGGCCTCCGAGCAGTACTTC
CASSQRDRASEQYF
>TRBV9|-|TRBJ2-5|-
TGTGCCAGCAGCGTAGGGGTCAGGCGAGGGGAGACCCAGTACTTC
CASSVGVRRGETQYF
>TRBV6-5|many|TRBJ2-1|-
TGTGCCAGCAGTTACTCTCCGGCGGGAGAACAGGGCAATGAGCAGTTCTTC
CASSYSPAGEQGNEQFF
>TRBV5-1|many|TRBJ2-2|-
TGCGCCAGCAGCCCTCACCGGGACTCCACCACCGGGGAGCTGTTTTTT
CASSPHRDSTTGELFF
>TRBV12-3/TRBV12-4|-|TRBJ1-2|-
TGTGCCATCATCTCTACAGGGACGGTAGGCCGCGGCTACACCTTC
CAIISTGTVGRGYTF
>TRBV9|many|TRBJ1-2|-
TGTGCCAGCAGCGCACAGGGCTATGGCTACACCTTC
CASSAQGYGYTF
>TRBV11-3|-|TRBJ1-1|-
TGTGCCAGCAGACTACAGGGTGGGAACACTGAAGCTTTCTTT
CASRLQGGNTEAFF
>TRBV7-2|medium-sized|TRBJ1-6|-
TGTGCCAGCAGCTTAGCGGGGAACGGTGGGTCACCCCTCCACTTT
CASSLAGNGGSPLHF
>TRBV6-2/TRBV6-3|many|TRBJ2-1|-
TGTGCCAGCAGTTACTCGCCCCGGTCGTATGAGCAGTTCTTC
CASSYSPRSYEQFF
>TRBV5-1|many|TRBJ2-2|-
TGCGCCAGCAGCCCACGGGACCTGGGCACCGGGGAGCTGTTTTTT
CASSPRDLGTGELFF
>TRBV20-1|few|TRBJ2-3|TRBD2
TGCAGCCCCCGGGGGGGAGACACAGATACGCAGTATTTT
CSPRGGDTDTQYF
>TRBV7-9|many|TRBJ2-7|TRBD1
TGTGCCAGCAGCTTTGAGGGGGCGCGGGAGCAGTACTTC
CASSFEGAREQYF
>TRBV6-2/TRBV6-3|many|TRBJ2-3|TRBD2
TGTGCCAGCAGTACCGGGACTAGCGGGGGTAGGCAGTATTTT
CASSTGTSGGRQYF
>TRBV7-6|many|TRBJ2-7|-
TGTGCCAGCAGCTTAGGCCCATCCTACGAGCAGTACTTC
CASSLGPSYEQYF
>TRBV24-1|many|TRBJ2-3|TRBD1
TGTGCCACCAGTGATCAAACAGGGGGCAGGACAGATACGCAGTATTTT
CATSDQTGGRTDTQYF